This T cell receptor beta chain was recorded in a study of T cell responses to AZD1222 COVID-19 vaccine. The study's findings and limits: Baseline seropositivity occurred in only a handful of AZD1222 recipients. Increases in Spike-specific TCR breadth and depth were seen after two AZD1222 doses.

The germline gives CDR1 MNHEY, CDR2 SMNVEV (reference sequence). Unmatched junction bases numbered 1, after V lost 5 bases and J lost 3 bases. The CDR3 runs to 14 residues. On this clone itself: Its antigen is currently unknown.

Only in-frame clones appear in the TCRdb table, and some are missing; sequencing was by immunoSEQ multiplex PCR. The data show 160,000 or so clones, approximately 90% seen once. J is TRBJ2-5 and V is TRBV27; 12 bases match TRBD2. This TCR was sampled from an adult in good health. The material was peripheral blood, obtained on day 0 of AZD1222 vaccination. CDR3 region: CASSGLAGKETQYF. The CDR3 DNA reads TGTGCCAGCAGTGGACTAGCGGGGAAAGAGACCCAGTACTTC.